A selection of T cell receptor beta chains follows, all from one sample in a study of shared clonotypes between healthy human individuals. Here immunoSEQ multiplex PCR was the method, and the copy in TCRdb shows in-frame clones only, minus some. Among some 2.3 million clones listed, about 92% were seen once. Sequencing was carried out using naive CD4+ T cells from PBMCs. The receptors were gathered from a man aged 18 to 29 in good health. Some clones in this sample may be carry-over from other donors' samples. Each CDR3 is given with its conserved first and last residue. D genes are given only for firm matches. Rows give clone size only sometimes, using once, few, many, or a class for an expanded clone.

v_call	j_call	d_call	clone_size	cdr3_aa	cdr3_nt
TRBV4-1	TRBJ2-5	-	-	CASSQDLTVETQYF	TGCGCCAGCAGCCAAGATCTTACAGTGGAGACCCAGTACTTC
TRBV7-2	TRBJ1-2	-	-	CASSFTPGYGYTF	TGTGCCAGCAGCTTTACTCCGGGCTATGGCTACACCTTC
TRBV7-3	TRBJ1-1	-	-	CASSPQIGRGGGAFF	TGTGCCAGCAGCCCCCAAATTGGCAGGGGAGGGGGAGCTTTCTTT
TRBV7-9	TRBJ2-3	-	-	CASSFSSDTQYF	TGTGCCAGCAGCTTTTCGTCCGATACGCAGTATTTT
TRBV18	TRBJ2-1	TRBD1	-	CASTQGVGTVAYNEQFF	TGTGCCAGCACACAAGGGGTGGGGACAGTCGCCTACAATGAGCAGTTCTTC
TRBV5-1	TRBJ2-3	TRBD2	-	CASSPGLADSTDTQYF	TGCGCCAGCAGCCCAGGACTAGCGGATAGCACAGATACGCAGTATTTT
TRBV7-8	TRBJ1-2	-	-	CASSPERVGSGYGYTF	TGTGCCAGCAGCCCCGAGCGCGTGGGCAGCGGCTATGGCTACACCTTC
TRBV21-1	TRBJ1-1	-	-	CASSKVYDNYPFGTEAFF	TGTGCCAGCAGCAAAGTTTACGACAATTACCCCTTTGGCACTGAAGCTTTCTTT
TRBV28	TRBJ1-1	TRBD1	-	CASSLFRGDRFTEAFF	TGTGCCAGCAGTTTATTTAGGGGGGACAGATTCACTGAAGCTTTCTTT
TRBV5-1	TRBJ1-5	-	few	CASSLMGDQPQHF	TGCGCCAGCAGCCTTATGGGAGATCAGCCCCAGCATTTT
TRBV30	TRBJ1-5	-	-	CAWSGRTVNQPQHF	TGTGCCTGGAGTGGGAGGACAGTCAATCAGCCCCAGCATTTT
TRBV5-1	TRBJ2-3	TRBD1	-	CASSTQGARTDTQYF	TGCGCCAGCAGCACACAGGGGGCCCGCACAGATACGCAGTATTTT
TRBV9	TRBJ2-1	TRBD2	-	CASSVAPSGSFNEQFF	TGTGCCAGCAGCGTAGCTCCTAGCGGATCATTCAATGAGCAGTTCTTC
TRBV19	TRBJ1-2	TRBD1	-	CASRPEGQGLYGYTF	TGTGCCAGTAGACCCGAGGGACAGGGGCTCTATGGCTACACCTTC
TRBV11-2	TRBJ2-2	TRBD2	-	CASSQRLAGALPGTGELFF	TGTGCCAGCAGCCAAAGACTAGCGGGAGCCCTCCCTGGGACCGGGGAGCTGTTTTTT
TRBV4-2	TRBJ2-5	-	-	CASSQEFGETQYF	TGTGCCAGCAGCCAAGAATTCGGAGAGACCCAGTACTTC
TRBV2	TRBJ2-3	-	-	CASSVLAPDTQYF	TGTGCCAGCAGTGTTCTAGCCCCAGATACGCAGTATTTT
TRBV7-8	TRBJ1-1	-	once	CASSNRTAVVTEAFF	TGTGCCAGCAGCAACAGGACAGCAGTAGTGACTGAAGCTTTCTTT
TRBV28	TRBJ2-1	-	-	CASSLLYRGSYNEQFF	TGTGCCAGCAGTCTCCTTTATCGGGGCTCCTACAATGAGCAGTTCTTC
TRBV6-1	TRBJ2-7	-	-	CASSEPVSYEQYF	TGTGCCAGCAGTGAGCCGGTGTCCTACGAGCAGTACTTC
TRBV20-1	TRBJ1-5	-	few	CSARGNQPQHF	TGCAGTGCCCGTGGCAATCAGCCCCAGCATTTT
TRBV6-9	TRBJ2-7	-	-	CATPLRRDGDEQYF	TGTGCCACCCCGTTAAGGCGGGACGGGGACGAGCAGTACTTC
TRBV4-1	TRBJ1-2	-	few	CASSQDRRQNYGYTF	TGCGCCAGCAGCCAAGATCGGAGACAGAACTATGGCTACACCTTC
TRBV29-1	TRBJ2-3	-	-	CSVGDTQYF	TGCAGCGTTGGAGATACGCAGTATTTT
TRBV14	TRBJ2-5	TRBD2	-	CASSPGLAVQETQYF	TGTGCCAGCAGCCCGGGACTAGCGGTCCAAGAGACCCAGTACTTC
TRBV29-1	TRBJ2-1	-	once	CSVGVLTAPGVEQFF	TGCAGCGTTGGAGTCCTAACAGCCCCGGGGGTTGAGCAGTTCTTC
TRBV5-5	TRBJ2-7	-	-	CASSLRAGISYEQYF	TGTGCCAGCAGCTTGCGGGCAGGAATTTCCTACGAGCAGTACTTC
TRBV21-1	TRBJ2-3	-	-	CASYDTQYF	TGTGCCAGTTATGATACGCAGTATTTT
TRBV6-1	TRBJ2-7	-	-	CASRQTAHEQYF	TGTGCCAGCAGGCAGACAGCACACGAGCAGTACTTC
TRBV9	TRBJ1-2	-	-	CASSEGPRSGSGGYTF	TGTGCCAGCAGCGAAGGCCCCCGGTCAGGGTCTGGTGGCTACACCTTC
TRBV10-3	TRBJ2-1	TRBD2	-	CATRQTSGSSEQFF	TGTGCCACTCGGCAGACTAGCGGGAGTTCCGAGCAGTTCTTC
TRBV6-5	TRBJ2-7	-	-	CASSRGEGGLYF	TGTGCCAGCAGTAGGGGTGAAGGGGGGCTGTACTTC
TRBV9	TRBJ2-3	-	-	CASSADHTDTQYF	TGTGCCAGCAGCGCGGACCACACAGATACGCAGTATTTT
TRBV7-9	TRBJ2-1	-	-	CASRLALYNEQFF	TGTGCCAGCAGGCTTGCCCTCTACAATGAGCAGTTCTTC
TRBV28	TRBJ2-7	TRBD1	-	CASSATDRGWYEQYF	TGTGCCAGCAGTGCTACAGACAGGGGTTGGTACGAGCAGTACTTC
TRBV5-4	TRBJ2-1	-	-	CASSAPTDAGNEQFF	TGTGCCAGCAGCGCACCCACGGACGCTGGTAATGAGCAGTTCTTC
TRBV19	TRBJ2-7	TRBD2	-	CASSSASGTYEQYF	TGTGCCAGTAGTAGCGCTAGCGGGACCTACGAGCAGTACTTC
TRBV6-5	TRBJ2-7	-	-	CASSPGLTYEQYF	TGTGCCAGCAGTCCGGGACTTACTTACGAGCAGTACTTC
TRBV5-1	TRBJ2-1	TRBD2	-	CASSLGAGVGNEQFF	TGCGCCAGCAGCTTGGGGGCGGGAGTTGGGAATGAGCAGTTCTTC
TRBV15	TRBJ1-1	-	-	CATYDSLNTEAFF	TGTGCCACCTATGACAGTTTGAACACTGAAGCTTTCTTT
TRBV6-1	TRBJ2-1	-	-	CASSGGLLGGNEQFF	TGTGCCAGCAGTGGCGGGTTACTAGGGGGCAATGAGCAGTTCTTC
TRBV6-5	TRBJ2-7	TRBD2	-	CASSFVAGGSSYEQYF	TGTGCCAGCAGTTTCGTAGCGGGAGGGAGCTCCTACGAGCAGTACTTC
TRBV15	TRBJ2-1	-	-	CATSLKAGNEQFF	TGTGCCACCAGCCTGAAGGCGGGGAATGAGCAGTTCTTC
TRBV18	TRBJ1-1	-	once	CASSPRREGAFF	TGTGCCAGCTCACCACGAAGAGAGGGGGCTTTCTTT
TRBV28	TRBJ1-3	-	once	CASSLYGVGNTIYF	TGTGCCAGCAGTTTATATGGCGTCGGAAACACCATATATTTT
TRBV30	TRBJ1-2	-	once	CAWSRGRAGYTF	TGTGCCTGGAGTAGGGGTAGGGCTGGCTACACCTTC
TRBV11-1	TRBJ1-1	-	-	CASSLEGDTEAFF	TGTGCCAGCAGCTTAGAAGGGGACACTGAAGCTTTCTTT
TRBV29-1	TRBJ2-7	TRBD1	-	CSVGTGGSYEQYF	TGCAGCGTGGGGACAGGGGGATCCTACGAGCAGTACTTC
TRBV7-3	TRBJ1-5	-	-	CASSSGSNQPQHF	TGTGCCAGCAGCTCCGGTAGCAATCAGCCCCAGCATTTT
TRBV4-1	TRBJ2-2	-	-	CASSQVEAGTWLFF	TGCGCCAGCAGCCAGGTCGAGGCGGGGACTTGGCTGTTTTTT
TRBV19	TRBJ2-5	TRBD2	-	CASSNLAGGMETQYF	TGTGCCAGTAGTAATCTAGCGGGAGGTATGGAGACCCAGTACTTC
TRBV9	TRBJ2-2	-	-	CASSVEGLATGELFF	TGTGCCAGCAGCGTAGAGGGCTTAGCGACCGGGGAGCTGTTTTTT
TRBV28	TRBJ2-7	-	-	CASSLDSYEQYF	TGTGCCAGCAGTCTAGACTCGTACGAGCAGTACTTC
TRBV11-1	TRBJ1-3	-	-	CASSPDNSGNTIYF	TGTGCCAGCAGCCCGGACAACTCTGGAAACACCATATATTTT
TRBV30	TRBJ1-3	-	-	CASTALSGNTIYF	TGTGCCTCTACGGCTCTCTCTGGAAACACCATATATTTT